These T cell receptor beta chains were read from a single sample in a study of T cells after yellow fever vaccination. TCRdb re-analysed the 5' RACE reads in MiXCR, keeping a single row per CDR3 protein. The table has fewer than 450,000 distinct CDR3 sequences, less than 9.5% seen once. The source was PBMCs, collected about 41 days after the first yellow fever vaccination. The receptor set was obtained from a man aged 18 to 35 who received the YFV17D yellow fever vaccine. CDR3s include the opening cysteine and the closing phenylalanine or tryptophan. The D gene is left open where the match is weak. Not every row has a clone size; where given, it reads once, few, many or a size class.

cdr3_length,v_call,j_call,d_call,clone_size,cdr3_nt,cdr3_aa
17,TRBV7-2,TRBJ1-5,-,few,TGTGCCAGCAGCTGGGACCGCCAGGAGGGGGATTTCCAGCCCCAGCATTTT,CASSWDRQEGDFQPQHF
15,TRBV25-1,TRBJ2-3,-,few,TGTGCCAGCAGTGAGGGTGGCGGGAGCACAGATACGCAGTATTTT,CASSEGGGSTDTQYF
17,TRBV27,TRBJ2-7,TRBD1,few,TGTGCCAGCAGTTTATGGGGGTCCGGGACAGTTTCCTACGAGCAGTACTTC,CASSLWGSGTVSYEQYF
13,TRBV7-8,TRBJ2-5,-,few,TGTGCCAGCAGCGATAACTGGGAGGAGACCCAGTACTTC,CASSDNWEETQYF
15,TRBV7-2,TRBJ1-1,-,many,TGTGCCAGTACGTTCGAGGGAGGGGGACATAGGGCAGCTTTCTTT,CASTFEGGGHRAAFF
14,TRBV2,TRBJ1-1,TRBD1,many,TGTGCCAGCAGTGGAAGACAGGGTAGCGCTGAAGCTTTCTTT,CASSGRQGSAEAFF
14,TRBV7-2,TRBJ1-1,-,-,TGTGCCAGCAGACTACAGGGAGAAAGCGCTGAAGCTTTCTTT,CASRLQGESAEAFF
13,TRBV7-2,TRBJ2-3,TRBD2,few,TGTGCCTCTGCGGGGGGGCAGGGAGATACGCAGTATTTT,CASAGGQGDTQYF
12,TRBV6-5,TRBJ2-5,-,-,TGTGCCCGAGTTACTAGGCGGGCTAGACCGGGCTTC,CARVTRRARPGF
16,TRBV12-3/TRBV12-4,TRBJ1-3,TRBD1,few,TGTGCCAGCAGTTTACGGGACAGGGGCTCTGGAAACACCATATATTTT,CASSLRDRGSGNTIYF
15,TRBV11-2,TRBJ2-3,TRBD2,-,TGTGCCAGCAGCTCGAGGACTAGCAACCCAGATACGCAGTATTTT,CASSSRTSNPDTQYF
16,TRBV20-1,TRBJ2-2,TRBD2,-,TGCAGTGCTAGAGATTCAAGCGGGGCGAACACCGGGGAGCTGTTTTTT,CSARDSSGANTGELFF
13,TRBV20-1,TRBJ1-3,-,many,TGCAGTGCTAGAAAGTCAGAGGAGAACACCATATATTTT,CSARKSEENTIYF
16,TRBV5-1,TRBJ2-5,TRBD2,-,TGCGCCAGCAGCTTAGGGAGGGCCATCGTTTCGGAGACCCAGTACTTC,CASSLGRAIVSETQYF
14,TRBV12-3/TRBV12-4,TRBJ2-5,-,few,TGTGCCAGCAGCCTTTCTAATCGGGGGAGGACCCAGTACTTC,CASSLSNRGRTQYF
13,TRBV19,TRBJ1-5,-,few,TGTGCCAGTACTTACAGGAGCAATCAGCCCCAGCATTTT,CASTYRSNQPQHF
16,TRBV19,TRBJ1-5,TRBD1,few,TGTGCCAGTAGTATAAGACAGGGGCATAGAGATCAGCCCCAGCATTTT,CASSIRQGHRDQPQHF
17,TRBV15,TRBJ2-3,-,-,TGTGCCACCAGCAGAGATCTATTACAGGGAGTAACAGATACGCAGTATTTT,CATSRDLLQGVTDTQYF
13,TRBV12-3/TRBV12-4,TRBJ2-2,-,-,TGTGCCAGCAGTTTGGCTAGGTCCGGGGAGCTGTTTTTT,CASSLARSGELFF
13,TRBV6-4,TRBJ2-1,-,-,TGTGCCAGCAGTGAAGAGGTGGTATCCGAGCAGTTCTTC,CASSEEVVSEQFF
15,TRBV12-3/TRBV12-4,TRBJ2-7,TRBD1,-,TGTGCCAGCAGGAGAGGGACAGGGGGCTCCTACGAGCAGTACTTC,CASRRGTGGSYEQYF
14,TRBV6-5,TRBJ1-2,TRBD1,-,TGTGCCAGCAGTTCCCTGGGACAGGGGGATGGCTACACCTTC,CASSSLGQGDGYTF
14,TRBV5-1,TRBJ1-2,-,-,TGCGCCAGCAGCTTGTCGGTAGATAACTATGGCTACACCTTC,CASSLSVDNYGYTF
15,TRBV6-2/TRBV6-3,TRBJ1-1,-,-,TGTGCCAGCAGTTATGGGGGTCAAATGAACACTGAAGCTTTCTTT,CASSYGGQMNTEAFF
16,TRBV2,TRBJ1-3,TRBD1,few,TGTGCCAGCGCCACCGGGACAGCCAGCTCTGGAAACACCATATATTTT,CASATGTASSGNTIYF
13,TRBV5-1,TRBJ1-2,-,few,TGCGCCAGCAGCTTGGGGGTGAGGGATGGCTACACCTTC,CASSLGVRDGYTF
15,TRBV5-6,TRBJ2-4,-,-,TGTGCCAGCAGCTTGATCGCTACGGCCAAAAACATTCAGTACTTC,CASSLIATAKNIQYF
12,TRBV12-3/TRBV12-4,TRBJ2-7,-,many,TGTGCCAGCAGTTTCGGGCTAGTTAAGCAGTACTTC,CASSFGLVKQYF
15,TRBV18,TRBJ2-5,-,few,TGTGCCAGCTCACCCACGATGGCGGGGCAAGAGACCCAGTACTTC,CASSPTMAGQETQYF
14,TRBV7-6,TRBJ1-3,-,many,TGTGCCAGCAGCTTACGGCAGGGAGGAAACACCATATATTTT,CASSLRQGGNTIYF
14,TRBV20-1,TRBJ1-1,-,-,TGCAGTGCTGGGTTAGTGGGCCGGCGGACTGAAGCTTTCTTT,CSAGLVGRRTEAFF
13,TRBV11-2,TRBJ2-5,-,few,TGTGCCAGCAGCCTACGGATGCAAGAGACCCAGTACTTC,CASSLRMQETQYF
13,TRBV25-1,TRBJ2-2,-,many,TGTGCCAGCAGTGAATGGGGCACCGGGGAGCTGTTTTTT,CASSEWGTGELFF
15,TRBV4-2,TRBJ2-3,-,few,TGTGCCAGCAGCCAAGAAGGCCTGCACGTCGATACGCAGTATTTT,CASSQEGLHVDTQYF
18,TRBV4-3,TRBJ2-3,-,-,TGCGCCAGCAGCCAAGATTGGACGGGTAGGACCCTCACAGATACGCAGTATTTT,CASSQDWTGRTLTDTQYF
13,TRBV19,TRBJ2-1,-,-,TGTGCCAGTAGAGCAGGGTCTCTGAATGAGCAGTTCTTC,CASRAGSLNEQFF
14,TRBV7-9,TRBJ1-4,-,few,TGTGCCAGCAGCTTAATCTCAACTAATGAAAAACTGTTTTTT,CASSLISTNEKLFF
16,TRBV28,TRBJ2-3,TRBD2,many,TGTGCCAGCAGTTCCGGAAGGCGGGGGGTTACAGATACGCAGTATTTT,CASSSGRRGVTDTQYF
16,TRBV5-6,TRBJ2-2,-,many,TGTGCCAGCAGCTGGGCCGGGACTCTTAACACCGGGGAGCTGTTTTTT,CASSWAGTLNTGELFF